This T cell receptor beta chain derives from a study of PD-1 blockade in mismatch repair-deficient tumors. Background on the study: Patients had 11 to 13 mismatch repair-deficient cancer types and were previously treated and progressing.

Generated by immunoSEQ multiplex PCR, the TCRdb table keeps only in-frame clones and is missing some. The sample holds around 30,000 clones, about 85% seen once. Germline V gene data show CDR1 as MNHEY and CDR2 as SMNVEV (reference sequence). V lost 4 bases and J 6 bases, leaving 16 bases between the germline ends. This CDR3 comprises 14 residues. The sequencing here drew on PBMCs, taken less than 7 weeks after starting pembrolizumab. The source of this sequence is an adult with mismatch repair-deficient cancer. The chain uses TRBV27 and TRBJ2-7; weak D call: TRBD1 (6 bases). CDR3 sequence reads: CASSWDIGLSEQYF. The CDR3 DNA is TGTGCCAGCAGTTGGGACATCGGCTTGAGCGAGCAGTACTTC.